This TCR beta chain is from a study of identifying expanded T cells in peripheral blood. General study points: Over approximately two and four weeks, about 17 and 20 clones changed, versus around 1.3 between replicates. Variance in clone template counts between approximately 2-week samples significantly increased with total template count across all healthy donors.

Germline V gene lookup returns CDR1 MNHNY and CDR2 SVGAGI (reference sequence). V was shortened by 2 bases and J by 3 bases, with 7 bases between the two germline ends. The CDR3 is 13 amino acids. Sequencing used immunoSEQ multiplex PCR; TCRdb keeps in-frame clones, though not all of them. The repertoire holds some 120,000 clones, roughly 80% seen once, with 3% to 3.5% in the top ten. Collection occurred without any documented infections or immune events in donors. This clone has only one observation. Antigen: not known. The TCR comes from a person aged 18 to 75 in good health. The sample was blood. The chain joins TRBV6-6 to TRBJ1-2; D unresolved. The CDR3 DNA reads TGTGCCAGCAGTTACCCGAGTTACTATGGCTACACCTTC. Protein sequence: CASSYPSYYGYTF.